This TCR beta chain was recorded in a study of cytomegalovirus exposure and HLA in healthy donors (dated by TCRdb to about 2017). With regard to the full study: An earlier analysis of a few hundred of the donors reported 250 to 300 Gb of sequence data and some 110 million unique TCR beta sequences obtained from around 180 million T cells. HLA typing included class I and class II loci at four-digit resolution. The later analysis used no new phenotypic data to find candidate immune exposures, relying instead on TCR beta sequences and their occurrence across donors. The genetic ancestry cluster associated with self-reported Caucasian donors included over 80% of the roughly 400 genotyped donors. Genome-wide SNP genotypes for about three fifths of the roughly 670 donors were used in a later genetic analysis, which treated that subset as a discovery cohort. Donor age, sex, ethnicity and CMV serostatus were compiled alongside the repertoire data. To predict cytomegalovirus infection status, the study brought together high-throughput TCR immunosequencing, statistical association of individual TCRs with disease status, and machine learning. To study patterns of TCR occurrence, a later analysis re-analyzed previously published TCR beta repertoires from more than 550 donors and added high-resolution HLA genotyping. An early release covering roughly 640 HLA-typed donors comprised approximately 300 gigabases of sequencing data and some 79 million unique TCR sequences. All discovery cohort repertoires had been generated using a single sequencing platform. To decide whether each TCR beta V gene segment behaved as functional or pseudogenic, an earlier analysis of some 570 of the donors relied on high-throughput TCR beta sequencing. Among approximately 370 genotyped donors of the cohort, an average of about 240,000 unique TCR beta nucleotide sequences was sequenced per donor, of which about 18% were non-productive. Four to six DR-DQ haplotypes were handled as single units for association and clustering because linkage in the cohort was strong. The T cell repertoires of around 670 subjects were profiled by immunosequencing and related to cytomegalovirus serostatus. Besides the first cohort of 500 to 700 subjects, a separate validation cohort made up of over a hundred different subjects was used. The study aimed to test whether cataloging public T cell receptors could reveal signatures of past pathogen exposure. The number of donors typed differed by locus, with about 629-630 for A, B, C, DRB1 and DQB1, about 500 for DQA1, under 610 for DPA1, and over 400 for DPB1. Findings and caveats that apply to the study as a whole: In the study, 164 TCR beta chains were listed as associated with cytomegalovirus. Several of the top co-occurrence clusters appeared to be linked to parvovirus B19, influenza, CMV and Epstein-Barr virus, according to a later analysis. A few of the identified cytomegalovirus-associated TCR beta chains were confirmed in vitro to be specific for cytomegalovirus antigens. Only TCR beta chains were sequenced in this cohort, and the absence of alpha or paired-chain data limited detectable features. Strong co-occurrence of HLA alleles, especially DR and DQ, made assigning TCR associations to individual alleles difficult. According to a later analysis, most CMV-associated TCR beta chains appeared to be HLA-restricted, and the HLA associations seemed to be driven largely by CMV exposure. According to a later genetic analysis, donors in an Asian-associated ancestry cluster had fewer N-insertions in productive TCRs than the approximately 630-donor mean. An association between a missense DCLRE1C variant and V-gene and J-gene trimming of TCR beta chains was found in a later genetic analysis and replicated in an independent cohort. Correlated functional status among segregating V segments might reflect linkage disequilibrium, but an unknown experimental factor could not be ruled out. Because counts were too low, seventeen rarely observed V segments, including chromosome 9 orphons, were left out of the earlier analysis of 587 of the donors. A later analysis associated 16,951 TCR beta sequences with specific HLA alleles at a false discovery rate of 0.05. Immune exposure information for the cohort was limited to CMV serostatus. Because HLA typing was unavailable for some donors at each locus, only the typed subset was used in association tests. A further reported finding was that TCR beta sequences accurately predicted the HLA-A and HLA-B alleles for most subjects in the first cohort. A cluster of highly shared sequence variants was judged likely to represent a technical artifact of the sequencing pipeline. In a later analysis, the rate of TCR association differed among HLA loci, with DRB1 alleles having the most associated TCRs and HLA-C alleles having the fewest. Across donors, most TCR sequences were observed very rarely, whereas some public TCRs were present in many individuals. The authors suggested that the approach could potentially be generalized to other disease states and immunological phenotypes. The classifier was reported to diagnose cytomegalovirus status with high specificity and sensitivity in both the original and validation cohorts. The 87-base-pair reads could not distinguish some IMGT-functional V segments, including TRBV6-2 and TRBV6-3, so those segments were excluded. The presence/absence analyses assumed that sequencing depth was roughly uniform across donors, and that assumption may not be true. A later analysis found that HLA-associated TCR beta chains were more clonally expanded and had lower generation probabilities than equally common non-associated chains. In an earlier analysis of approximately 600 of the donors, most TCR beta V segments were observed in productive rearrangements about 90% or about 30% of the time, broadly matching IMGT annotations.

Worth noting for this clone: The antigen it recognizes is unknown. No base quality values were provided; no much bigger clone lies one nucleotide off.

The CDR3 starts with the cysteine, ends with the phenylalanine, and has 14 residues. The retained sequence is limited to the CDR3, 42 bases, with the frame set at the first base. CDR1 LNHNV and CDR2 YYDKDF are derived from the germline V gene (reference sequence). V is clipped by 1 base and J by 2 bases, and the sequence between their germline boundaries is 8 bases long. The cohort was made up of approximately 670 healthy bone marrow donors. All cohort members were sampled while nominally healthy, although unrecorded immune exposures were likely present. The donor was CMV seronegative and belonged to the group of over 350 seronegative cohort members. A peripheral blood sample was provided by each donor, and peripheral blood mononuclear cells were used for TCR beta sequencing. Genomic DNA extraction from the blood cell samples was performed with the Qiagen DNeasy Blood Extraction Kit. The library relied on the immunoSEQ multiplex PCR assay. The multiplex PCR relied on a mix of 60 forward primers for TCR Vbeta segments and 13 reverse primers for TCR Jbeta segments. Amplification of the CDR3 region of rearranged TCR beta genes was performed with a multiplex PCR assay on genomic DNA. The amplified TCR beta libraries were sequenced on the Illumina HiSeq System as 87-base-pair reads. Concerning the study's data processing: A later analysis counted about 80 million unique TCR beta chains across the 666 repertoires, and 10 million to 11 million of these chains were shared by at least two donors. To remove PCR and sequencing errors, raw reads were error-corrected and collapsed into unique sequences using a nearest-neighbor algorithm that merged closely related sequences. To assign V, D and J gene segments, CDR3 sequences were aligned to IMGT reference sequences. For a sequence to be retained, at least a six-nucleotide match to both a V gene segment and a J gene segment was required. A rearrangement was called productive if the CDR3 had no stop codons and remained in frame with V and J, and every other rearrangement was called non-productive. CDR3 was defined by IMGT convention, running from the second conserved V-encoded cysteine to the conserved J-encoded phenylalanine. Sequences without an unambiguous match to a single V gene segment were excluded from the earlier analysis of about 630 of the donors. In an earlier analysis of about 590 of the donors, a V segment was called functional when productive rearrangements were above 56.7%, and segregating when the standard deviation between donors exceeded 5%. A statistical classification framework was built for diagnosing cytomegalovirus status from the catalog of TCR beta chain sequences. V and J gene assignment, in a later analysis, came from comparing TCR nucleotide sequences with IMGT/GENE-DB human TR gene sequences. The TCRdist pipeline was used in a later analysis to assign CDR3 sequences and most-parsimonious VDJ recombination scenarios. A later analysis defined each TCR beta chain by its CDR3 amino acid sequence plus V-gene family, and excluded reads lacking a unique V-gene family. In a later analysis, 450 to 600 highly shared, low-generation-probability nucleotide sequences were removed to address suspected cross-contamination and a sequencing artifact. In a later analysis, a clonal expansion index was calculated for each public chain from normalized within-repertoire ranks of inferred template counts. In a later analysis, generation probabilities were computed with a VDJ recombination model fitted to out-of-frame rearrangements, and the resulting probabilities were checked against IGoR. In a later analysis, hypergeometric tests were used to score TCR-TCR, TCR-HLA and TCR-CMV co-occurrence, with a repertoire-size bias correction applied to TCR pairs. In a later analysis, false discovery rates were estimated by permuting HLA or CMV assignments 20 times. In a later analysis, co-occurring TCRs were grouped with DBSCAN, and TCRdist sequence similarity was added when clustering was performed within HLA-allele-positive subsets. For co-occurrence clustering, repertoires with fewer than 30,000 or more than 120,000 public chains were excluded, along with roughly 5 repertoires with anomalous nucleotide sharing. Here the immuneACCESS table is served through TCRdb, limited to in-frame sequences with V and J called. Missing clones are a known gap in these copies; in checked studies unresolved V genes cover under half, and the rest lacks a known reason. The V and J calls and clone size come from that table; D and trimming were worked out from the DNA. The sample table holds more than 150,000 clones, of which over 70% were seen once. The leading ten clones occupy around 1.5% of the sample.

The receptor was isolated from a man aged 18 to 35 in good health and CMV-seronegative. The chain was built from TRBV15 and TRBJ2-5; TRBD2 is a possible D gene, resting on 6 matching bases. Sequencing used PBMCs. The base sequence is TGTGCCACCAGCAGAGTCGGAGGGCAAGAGACCCAGTACTTC. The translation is CATSRVGGQETQYF.